These 22 T cell receptor beta chains were all obtained from the same sample, sequenced in a study of identical twins. A single record per CDR3 protein comes from TCRdb applying MiXCR to the 5' RACE reads. The table has 200,000 to 300,000 distinct CDR3 sequences, 8% to 11% seen once; the top ten hold over 8%. Sequenced input: memory T cells sorted from blood. The source of these receptors is a man aged 45 to 65 in good health.

The chain recombines TRBV7-2 with TRBJ2-3; perhaps TRBD2 as D (6 bases). The CDR3 is made up of 15 amino acids. Trimming removed 6 bases from V and 6 bases from J, with 19 bases in between. Germline-derived CDR1 and CDR2 are SGHTA and FQGNSA. The CDR3 sequence: CASRRAGTPRDTQYF. The CDR3 DNA follows: TGTGCCAGCAGACGGGCCGGGACTCCAAGGGATACGCAGTATTTT.

The table lists this clonotype with a few counts. CDR3 region: CSARDLAKETQYF. The CDR3 nucleotides are TGCAGTGCTAGAGATTTAGCCAAAGAGACCCAGTACTTC. V and J are TRBV20-1 and TRBJ2-5; the D is unclear. Trimming shortened V by 0 bases and J by 3 bases, and 8 bases separated the two germline ends. The CDR3 consists of 13 residues. Germline assignment: CDR1 DFQATT and CDR2 SNEGSKA (reference sequence).

This chain links TRBV28 with TRBJ1-2; possibly TRBD1 for D (6 bases). The CDR3 is 14 residues long. Germline CDR1 and CDR2: MDHEN and SYDVKM. The V end was cut by 6 bases, the J end by 8 bases, with 19 bases between. The CDR3 DNA sequence: TGTGCCAGCAGCAACGATGGACAGCCAAGCGGCTACACCTTC. Residues: CASSNDGQPSGYTF.

A few counts support this clonotype. The J gene is TRBJ2-1, the V gene TRBV12-3 or TRBV12-4, with D possibly being TRBD1 (5 bases). Trimming stripped 3 bases from V and 6 bases from J, with 15 bases between. The CDR3 contains 15 residues. The chain's CDR3 is CASSFQSGNRNEQFF. The CDR3 region has the DNA TGTGCCAGCAGTTTTCAATCAGGGAATCGCAATGAGCAGTTCTTC.

Many counts were recorded for this clonotype. The V gene is TRBV5-1, the J gene TRBJ1-1; D not certain. Trimming took 5 bases from V and 5 from J, leaving 7 bases between them. The CDR3 contains 11 residues. CDR1 and CDR2 (germline): SGHRS, YFSETQ. The CDR3 DNA follows: TGCGCCAGCAGAGGTGAAACTGAAGCTTTCTTT. It encodes CASRGETEAFF.

This clonotype was detected once. This may arise from a read error, as a much more abundant clone is one base away. The V and J genes are TRBV5-1 and TRBJ2-3; unclear D gene. CDR1 SGHRS and CDR2 YFSETQ come from the germline V gene. This CDR3 comprises 14 residues. The CDR3 nucleotides are TGCGCCATCAGCTTGCCCGGTAGCACAGATACGCAGTATTTT. Translating it yields CAISLPGSTDTQYF.

This clonotype was observed a few times. The rearrangement uses TRBV20-1 and TRBJ1-6; TRBD1 aligns across 7 bases. The CDR3 extends over 15 amino acids. V was clipped by 3 bases and J by 2 bases; unmatched bases: 4. From germline, CDR1 is DFQATT and CDR2 SNEGSKA (reference sequence). Here the CDR3 reads CSASRQGPYNSPLHF. CDR3 sequence (DNA): TGCAGTGCTAGTCGACAGGGCCCCTATAATTCACCCCTCCACTTT.

The V gene is TRBV6-1, the J gene TRBJ2-7; unclear D gene. V lost 6 bases and J lost 0, with 9 bases in between. The germline V gene encodes CDR1 MNHNS and CDR2 SASEGT. This CDR3 comprises 13 residues. The CDR3 reads CASRITPSYEQYF. DNA for the CDR3: TGTGCCAGCAGGATAACTCCCTCCTACGAGCAGTACTTC.

This clonotype was seen many times. The chain couples TRBV27 to TRBJ2-7; 8 bases are a match to TRBD1. The CDR3 loop spans 15 amino acids. Germline assignment: CDR1 MNHEY and CDR2 SMNVEV (reference sequence). J was trimmed by 5 bases and V by 5 bases; bases with no gene match: 11. CDR3 in amino acids: CASSAETGEFHEQYF. The CDR3 nucleotides are TGTGCCAGCAGTGCGGAGACAGGGGAGTTCCACGAGCAGTACTTC.

This clonotype was seen only a few times. The chain is built from TRBV12-3 or TRBV12-4 and TRBJ2-1; D remains unclear. V lost 6 bases to trimming and J lost 10 bases, with 16 bases between them. The CDR3 has 13 residues. CDR3: CASSRTPSREQFF. The CDR3 bases are TGTGCCAGCAGCAGGACCCCCTCGCGGGAGCAGTTCTTC.

This clonotype occurred many times. The chain uses TRBV24-1 and TRBJ2-3; no clear D. V was clipped by 4 bases and J by 6 bases, with 10 bases between them. The CDR3 is 13 amino acids. Germline V lookup: CDR1 KGHDR, CDR2 SFDVKD. In DNA form, the CDR3 reads TGTGCCACCAGTGAGGCCTCGGTGGATACGCAGTATTTT. This encodes CATSEASVDTQYF.

V is TRBV4-1 and J is TRBJ2-4; D might be TRBD2 (5 bases). V lost 6 bases and J 2 bases, leaving 20 bases between the germline ends. Germline V CDR1 and CDR2: MGHRA, YSYEKL. The CDR3 consists of 17 residues. The CDR3 reads CASSNLRNPGTKNIQYF. CDR3 DNA sequence: TGCGCCAGCAGTAACCTACGGAATCCGGGGACCAAAAACATTCAGTACTTC.

Many counts were recorded for this clonotype. The V gene is TRBV7-2, the J gene TRBJ2-1; D may be TRBD2 (6 bases). V lost 5 bases, J lost 4 bases, and 9 bases lay in between. The CDR3 consists of 13 residues. Germline loops: CDR1 SGHTA, CDR2 FQGNSA. CDR3 amino acids: CASSPTRYNEQFF. The CDR3 region has the DNA TGTGCCAGCAGCCCGACTAGGTACAATGAGCAGTTCTTC.

The chain combines TRBV6-2 or TRBV6-3 with TRBJ1-5; D is undetermined. CDR3 length: 14 amino acids. From germline, CDR1 is MNHEY and CDR2 SVGEGT. Trimming cost V 2 bases and J 4 bases, with 9 bases left between them. DNA for the CDR3: TGTGCCAGCAGTTACCGGGCGGAAAATCAGCCCCAGCATTTT. Its translation is CASSYRAENQPQHF.

This clonotype was counted at least ten times. This chain links TRBV4-3 with TRBJ1-2; a possible D gene is TRBD1 (5 bases). Per germline, CDR1 LGHNA and CDR2 YSLEER. CDR3 length: 14 amino acids. Trimming stripped 0 bases from V and 10 bases from J, with 15 bases between. The CDR3 here is CASSQDWGSPLYTF. CDR3 in DNA: TGCGCCAGCAGCCAAGATTGGGGGTCACCACTCTACACCTTC.

The chain employs TRBV28 and TRBJ2-1, with 16 positions matching TRBD2. The CDR3 covers 19 residues. Germline V lookup: CDR1 MDHEN, CDR2 SYDVKM. Unmatched junction bases numbered 8, after V lost 2 bases and J lost 4 bases. DNA for the CDR3: TGTGCCAGCAGTTTAACCCTCTCGGGACTAGCGGGAGGGTACAATGAGCAGTTCTTC. Its translation is CASSLTLSGLAGGYNEQFF. Using reference TRBV28 and TRBJ2-1 for the parts outside the CDR3, the full variable domain is DVKVTQSSRYLVKRTGEKVFLECVQDMDHENMFWYRQDPGLGLRLIYFSYDVKMKEKGDIPEGYSVSREKKERFSLILESASTNQTSMYLCASSLTLSGLAGGYNEQFFGPGTRLTVL.

The chain uses TRBV30 and TRBJ1-2; D is unclear. CDR3 length: 14 residues. Trimming removed 0 bases from V and 2 bases from J, with 10 bases in between. Per germline, CDR1 GTSNPN and CDR2 SVGIG (reference sequence). CDR3 DNA: TGTGCCTGGAGTGTACCCGGGCCGAACTATGGCTACACCTTC. Its protein is CAWSVPGPNYGYTF. Full variable domain (missing parts from reference TRBV30 and TRBJ1-2): SQTIHQWPATLVQPVGSPLSLECTVEGTSNPNLYWYRQAAGRGLQLLFYSVGIGQISSEVPQNLSASRPQDRQFILSSKKLLLSDSGFYLCAWSVPGPNYGYTFGSGTRLTVV.

The chain employs TRBV7-2 and TRBJ2-7, with D possibly TRBD2 on 6 matching bases. The CDR3 runs to 13 residues. Germline CDR1 SGHTA, CDR2 FQGNSA. V was shortened by 5 bases and J by 3 bases, with 11 bases between the two germline ends. The CDR3 DNA reads as TGTGCCAGCAGCGAATGGGGACTCTACGAGCAGTACTTC. Its translation is CASSEWGLYEQYF.

At least ten counts were recorded for this clonotype. The chain joins TRBV11-2 to TRBJ1-6, with 7 bases fitting TRBD1. Per germline, CDR1 SGHAT and CDR2 FQNNGV. Losses at the gene ends were 6 bases for V and 3 bases for J; bases not matched to a gene: 11. The CDR3 spans 17 residues. CDR3 bases: TGTGCCAGCAGTTTTGACAGGGCTGGGGGCTATAATTCACCCCTCCACTTT. This sequence encodes CASSFDRAGGYNSPLHF.

This clonotype was seen a few times. CDR3 region: CAIRPVTSSYNEQFF. CDR3 sequence (DNA): TGTGCCATCAGGCCCGTGACTAGCTCCTACAATGAGCAGTTCTTC. The J gene is TRBJ2-1, the V gene TRBV10-3; D perhaps matches TRBD2 (6 bases). This CDR3 comprises 15 residues. The germline gives CDR1 ENHRY, CDR2 SYGVKD. Deletions cut 6 bases from V and 0 bases from J, with 12 bases between.

This chain links TRBV12-3 or TRBV12-4 with TRBJ1-5; D is uncertain. The CDR3 length is 16 residues. Trimming removed 3 bases from V and 5 bases from J, with 17 bases in between. CDR3 bases: TGTGCCAGCAGTTTCAAGGGAATGACCCGGCATCAGCCCCAGCATTTT. This translates into CASSFKGMTRHQPQHF.

The sample holds many counts of this clonotype. The chain has TRBV15 and TRBJ1-5; D perhaps matches TRBD1 (6 bases). CDR1 is LNHNV and CDR2 is YYDKDF in the germline V gene (reference sequence). The V gene lost 3 bases and the J gene lost 6 bases, with 18 bases spanning the gap. The length of the CDR3 is 16 residues. CDR3 in amino acids: CATSRDKGGMAQPQHF. Written as DNA, the CDR3 is TGTGCCACCAGCAGGGACAAGGGGGGTATGGCTCAGCCCCAGCATTTT.